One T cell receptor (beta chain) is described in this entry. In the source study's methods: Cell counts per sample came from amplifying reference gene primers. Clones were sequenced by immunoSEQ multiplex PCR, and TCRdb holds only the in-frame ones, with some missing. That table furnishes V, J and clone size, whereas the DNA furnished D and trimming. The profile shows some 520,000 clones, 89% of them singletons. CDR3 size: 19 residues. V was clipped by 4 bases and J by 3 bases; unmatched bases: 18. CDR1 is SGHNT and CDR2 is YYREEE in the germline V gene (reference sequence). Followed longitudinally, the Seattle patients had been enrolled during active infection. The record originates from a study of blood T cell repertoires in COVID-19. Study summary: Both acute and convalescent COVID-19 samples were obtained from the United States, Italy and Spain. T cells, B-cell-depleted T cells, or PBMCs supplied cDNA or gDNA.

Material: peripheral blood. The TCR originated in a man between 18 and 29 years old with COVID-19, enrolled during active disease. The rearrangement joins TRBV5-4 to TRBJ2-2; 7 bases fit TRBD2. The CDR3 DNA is TGTGCCAGCAGCCCGTGGACTAGGGCGGGAGATAGGGACACCGGGGAGCTGTTTTTT. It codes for CASSPWTRAGDRDTGELFF.